Below, 8 T cell receptor beta chains from the same sample are listed, as sequenced in a study of graft-versus-host responses after intestinal transplantation. The graft tissue was processed, and this released both intraepithelial and lamina propria lymphocytes. Method: immunoSEQ multiplex PCR; TCRdb's copy keeps in-frame clones and lacks some. The sample consists of roughly 5,600 clones, under 80% of them appearing once. The sequences come from ileum tissue, collected 220 to 240 days after intestinal transplant. Every receptor here comes from a human patient who received an intestinal transplant, so some T cells may come from the graft donor.

The rearrangement links TRBV18 to TRBJ2-7, with 7 positions matching TRBD1. Germline V gene data show CDR1 as KGHSH and CDR2 as LQKENI. The CDR3 has 14 amino acids. V shed 3 bases, J shed 4 bases, and the junction held 6 bases outside the gene matches. The CDR3 sequence is CASSPSQGEYEQYF. The DNA for the CDR3 is TGTGCCAGCTCACCGAGTCAGGGGGAGTACGAGCAGTACTTC.

The chain recombines TRBV6-1 with TRBJ1-1; no clear D gene. Germline CDR1 reads MNHNS; CDR2 reads SASEGT. The CDR3 loop spans 16 amino acids. Trimming took off 2 bases at V and 0 bases at J, with 13 bases between the two ends. The CDR3 here is CASSEYEGSMNTEAFF. In DNA form, the CDR3 reads TGTGCCAGCAGTGAATACGAAGGGTCTATGAACACTGAAGCTTTCTTT.

This clone was observed a handful of times. The chain couples TRBV21-1 to TRBJ1-2; TRBD1 is taken as the D call from the table, unchecked against the DNA. TRBV21-1 is tagged as a pseudogene. This CDR3 comprises 14 residues. As DNA, the CDR3 is TGTGCCAGCAGCGTCGGACAGGGTGGTTATGGCTACACCTTC. This translates into CASSVGQGGYGYTF.

The sample holds a few counts of this clone. The gene calls are TRBV5-2 and TRBJ2-1. TRBV5-2 is termed a pseudogene. This CDR3 contains 15 residues. The chain's CDR3 is CASSLGTGDFGEQFF. The CDR3 region has the DNA TGTGCCAGCAGCCTCGGGACCGGTGATTTTGGTGAGCAGTTCTTC.

This chain links TRBV5-4 with TRBJ2-3, with unresolved D. V lost 5 bases to trimming and J lost 1 base, with 14 bases between them. CDR3 length: 15 residues. Germline-derived CDR1 and CDR2 are SGHNT and YYREEE (reference sequence). The CDR3 bases are TGTGCCAGCAGTTCCGACCGTCCTGGCACAGATACGCAGTATTTT. Encoded protein: CASSSDRPGTDTQYF.

The chain recombines TRBV28 with TRBJ2-1; D might be TRBD2 (6 bases). Germline V lookup: CDR1 MDHEN, CDR2 SYDVKM. The germline V and J ends were trimmed by 6 bases and 1 base, with 19 bases remaining between them. The CDR3 loop spans 17 amino acids. CDR3: CASRIGGLVTSYNEQFF. CDR3 in DNA: TGTGCCAGCAGGATCGGGGGACTGGTCACATCCTACAATGAGCAGTTCTTC.

The chain combines TRBV5-8 with TRBJ1-2; maybe TRBD1 (5 bases). Germline V gene lookup returns CDR1 SGHTS and CDR2 YDEGEE. Trimming cost V 7 bases and J 3 bases, with 10 bases left between them. This CDR3 region has 12 residues. As DNA, the CDR3 is TGTGCCAGCTCCCTGGGGGACTATGGCTACACCTTC. Protein product: CASSLGDYGYTF.

This clone came up once. The chain employs TRBV6-1 and TRBJ1-2; tentatively, D is TRBD1 (5 bases). Trimming left V 3 bases short and J 2 bases short, with 13 bases between. CDR1 and CDR2 from the germline V gene are MNHNS and SASEGT. The CDR3 totals 15 residues. The DNA for the CDR3 is TGTGCCAGCAGTGAGTCCCTGGGACCGAACTATGGCTACACCTTC. Its translation: CASSESLGPNYGYTF.